These 32 T cell receptor beta chains were sequenced from one sample in a study of T-cell reconstitution after alpha-beta-depleted transplantation in children. This sample's TCRbeta library carried unique molecular identifier barcodes. From the PCR reads, TCRdb called clonotypes with MiXCR, one entry per CDR3 protein. The sample holds 200,000 to 250,000 distinct CDR3 sequences, roughly a tenth seen once. The source was PBMCs, collected before TCRalphabeta/CD19-depleted stem cell transplant. The origin of the receptors is a child younger than two with acute myeloid leukemia, due to receive a stem cell transplant.

This clonotype appeared many times. The rearrangement uses TRBV7-6 and TRBJ2-2; 8 bases fit TRBD2. This CDR3 comprises 15 residues. V lost 1 base to trimming and J lost 6 bases; unmatched junction nucleotides: 4. Per germline, CDR1 SGHVS and CDR2 FNYEAQ. CDR3 bases: TGTGCCAGCAGCTTAGACGCGACTAGCGCCGGGGAGCTGTTTTTT. It encodes CASSLDATSAGELFF.

The gene calls are TRBV28 and TRBJ1-2; D unclear. Germline V gene lookup returns CDR1 MDHEN and CDR2 SYDVKM. V was shortened by 11 bases and J by 12 bases, with 22 bases between the two germline ends. The length of the CDR3 is 12 residues. For the CDR3, the DNA is TGTGCCTCCTCACCCACGGGAGGAGGCGACACCTTC. Its protein product is CASSPTGGGDTF.

This sequence joins TRBV28 and TRBJ2-7; D gene unclear. The CDR3 totals 11 residues. Looked up from germline, CDR1 is MDHEN and CDR2 is SYDVKM. Trimming cost V 2 bases and J 5 bases, with 4 bases left between them. In nucleotides, the CDR3 is TGTGCCAGCAGTTTAACTAACGAGCAGTACTTC. This sequence encodes CASSLTNEQYF.

Turning to this clonotype: A much larger clone differs from this one at a single base, so this may be a read error. The CDR3 does not end in the conserved phenylalanine or tryptophan, so this is likely a read error. The chain joins TRBV3-1 to TRBJ2-1; D unresolved. CDR1 LGHDT and CDR2 YNNKEL come from the germline V gene (reference sequence). The CDR3 totals 17 residues. Between the trimmed V and J ends, which lost 1 base and 0 bases, there was a span of 13 bases. CDR3 nucleotides: TGTGCCAGCAGCCAAGTTTTGGGTCCCAGCTCCTACAATGAGCAGTTCCTC. Amino acid sequence: CASSQVLGPSSYNEQFL.

This clonotype was observed many times. The V call is TRBV28, the J call TRBJ2-7, with D unresolved. Trimming stripped 10 bases from V and 1 base from J, with 8 bases between. Germline-derived CDR1 and CDR2 are MDHEN and SYDVKM. There are 11 residues in the CDR3. CDR3: CAIGSSYEQYF. The CDR3 coding sequence is TGTGCCATAGGGTCATCCTACGAGCAGTACTTC. Supplemented by reference TRBV28 and TRBJ2-7, the full variable domain reads DVKVTQSSRYLVKRTGEKVFLECVQDMDHENMFWYRQDPGLGLRLIYFSYDVKMKEKGDIPEGYSVSREKKERFSLILESASTNQTSMYLCAIGSSYEQYFGPGTRLTVT.

On this clonotype itself: This may come from a read error, since a much larger clone is one base off. V is TRBV7-6 and J is TRBJ2-7; 10 bases fit TRBD2. CDR1 is SGHVS and CDR2 is FNYEAQ in the germline V gene. The CDR3 runs 15 residues. With 2 bases clipped from V and 5 bases from J, the junction kept 6 bases outside the gene matches. The CDR3 spells CASSLKASGSNEQYF. In nucleotides, the CDR3 is TGTGCCAGCAGCTTAAAGGCTAGCGGGAGTAACGAGCAGTACTTC.

The CDR3 region has the DNA TGTGCCAGTAGTATGTGGCAGGCTAGCACAGATACGCAGTATTTT. Its protein product is CASSMWQASTDTQYF. The chain recombines TRBV19 with TRBJ2-3, with D unclear. From germline, CDR1 is LNHDA and CDR2 SQIVND (reference sequence). Trimming left V 3 bases short and J 0 bases short, with 10 bases between. The CDR3 has 15 residues. The full variable domain, its missing parts supplied by reference TRBV19 and TRBJ2-3, is DGGITQSPKYLFRKEGQNVTLSCEQNLNHDAMYWYRQDPGQGLRLIYYSQIVNDFQKGDIAEGYSVSREKKESFPLTVTSAQKNPTAFYLCASSMWQASTDTQYFGPGTRLTVL.

This clonotype has a count of ten or more. The chain joins TRBV5-1 to TRBJ2-1; TRBD2 is a possible D gene (6 bases). Germline V lookup: CDR1 SGHRS, CDR2 YFSETQ. This CDR3 has 15 amino acids. V gave up 6 bases and J gave up 5 bases, with 18 bases separating them. CDR3 loop: CASKRAGLENNEQFF. The CDR3 DNA reads TGCGCCAGCAAACGGGCGGGGTTGGAAAACAATGAGCAGTTCTTC.

This clonotype has a count of ten or more. The rearrangement uses TRBV25-1 and TRBJ2-7, with D unclear. There are 11 residues in the CDR3. The germline V gene encodes CDR1 MGHDK and CDR2 SYGVNS. Trimming took off 6 bases at V and 6 bases at J, with 9 bases between the two ends. The CDR3 protein is CASRSWGEQYF. In DNA, the CDR3 is TGTGCCAGCAGAAGCTGGGGCGAGCAGTACTTC.

This clonotype was seen many times. The V call is TRBV27, the J call TRBJ2-1; 8 bases map to TRBD1. CDR1 and CDR2 (germline): MNHEY, SMNVEV (reference sequence). The CDR3 totals 14 residues. The J segment lost 6 bases and the V segment lost 5 bases, leaving 6 bases of the junction unmatched. CDR3 amino acids: CASSPRQGLNEQFF. CDR3 DNA: TGTGCCAGCAGTCCTCGACAGGGGCTCAATGAGCAGTTCTTC.

This clonotype came up many times. V gene TRBV7-2 combines with J gene TRBJ2-1; 8 nucleotides line up with TRBD1. Germline CDR1 is SGHTA and CDR2 is FQGNSA. CDR3 length equals 14 residues. V shed 3 bases, J shed 6 bases, and the junction held 4 bases outside the gene matches. This CDR3 is CASSLTGVGNEQFF. The CDR3, as DNA: TGTGCCAGCAGCTTGACAGGGGTGGGCAATGAGCAGTTCTTC.

In its sample, this clonotype was seen many times. This CDR3 reads CSARGGGGNYEQYF. The CDR3 DNA is TGCAGTGCTAGGGGGGGAGGCGGAAACTACGAGCAGTACTTC. The rearrangement links TRBV20-1 to TRBJ2-7; D is possibly TRBD2 (6 bases). Trimming cost V 3 bases and J 3 bases, with 15 bases left between them. This CDR3 has 14 residues. Germline lookup yields CDR1 DFQATT and CDR2 SNEGSKA (reference sequence).

This clonotype was recorded at least ten times. The chain joins TRBV4-2 to TRBJ2-2, with a tentative D call TRBD2 (5 bases). Trimming took off 6 bases at V and 0 bases at J, with 11 bases between the two ends. This CDR3 has 15 residues. From germline, CDR1 is LGHNA and CDR2 YNFKEQ. The CDR3 nucleotides read TGTGCCAGCAGTTATAGGACTTCGAACACCGGGGAGCTGTTTTTT. Translation gives CASSYRTSNTGELFF.

At least ten counts were recorded for this clonotype. The chain uses TRBV3-1 and TRBJ2-3; D unclear. V was shortened by 1 base and J by 6 bases, with 11 bases between the two germline ends. Germline V CDR1 and CDR2: LGHDT, YNNKEL (reference sequence). The CDR3 totals 14 residues. The CDR3 protein is CASSQGLRADTQYF. The CDR3 DNA reads as TGTGCCAGCAGCCAAGGCCTCCGAGCTGATACGCAGTATTTT.

Worth noting for this clonotype: This likely comes from a read error, as the CDR3 has no conserved phenylalanine or tryptophan at its end. This rearrangement joins TRBV19 to TRBJ1-5, with D maybe TRBD1 (6 bases). The V and J ends lost 2 bases and 1 base respectively, with 12 bases between them. Looked up from germline, CDR1 is LNHDA and CDR2 is SQIVND (reference sequence). This CDR3 region has 16 residues. CDR3 sequence: CASSIYGGPSNQPQHS. CDR3 nucleotides: TGTGCCAGTAGTATATATGGGGGGCCCAGCAATCAGCCCCAGCATTCT.

Ten or more counts support this clonotype. This chain joins TRBV12-1 and TRBJ2-1; TRBD2 reflects the table's D call only, with no check against the DNA. TRBV12-1 is designated a pseudogene. This CDR3 is built from 16 residues. The CDR3 sequence: CASSFGGPKGGAEQFF. DNA of the CDR3: TGTGCCAGCAGCTTTGGGGGACCAAAGGGAGGGGCTGAGCAGTTCTTC.

This clonotype was seen many times. CDR3 coding DNA: TGTGCCAGCTCCGGCGGGAGGGCCCAGATCGCGCAGTTCTTC. Translating gives CASSGGRAQIAQFF. The genes are TRBV18 and TRBJ2-1; TRBD2 matches 9 bases. Germline loops: CDR1 KGHSH, CDR2 LQKENI. The CDR3 covers 14 residues. V shed 6 bases, J shed 12 bases, and the junction held 12 bases outside the gene matches.

Points on this clonotype: A much larger clone differs from this one at a single base, so this may be a read error. The chain uses TRBV25-1 and TRBJ1-1; 9 bases line up with TRBD1. Germline CDR1 is MGHDK and CDR2 is SYGVNS. The CDR3 contains 15 residues. The CDR3 DNA reads as TGTGCCAGCAGCCGCGGGGACAGGGCTGCTACTGAAACTTTCTTT. It specifies CASSRGDRAATETFF.

The chain links TRBV30 to TRBJ1-6; D is perhaps TRBD1 (6 bases). The germline V gene has CDR1 GTSNPN and CDR2 SVGIG (reference sequence). Deletions cut 3 bases from V and 10 bases from J, with 7 bases between. CDR3 length equals 11 residues. In nucleotides, the CDR3 is TGTGCCTGGAGCAGGGGATCACCCCTCCACTTT. Protein: CAWSRGSPLHF.

This clonotype was counted ten times or more. The gene calls are TRBV12-3 or TRBV12-4 and TRBJ2-3; no definite D call. The CDR3 length is 13 residues. Trimming took 6 bases from V and 2 from J, leaving 9 bases between them. The CDR3 is CASSPLYTDTQYF. The DNA for the CDR3 is TGTGCCAGCAGCCCTCTCTACACAGATACGCAGTATTTT.

For this clonotype: A clone one base away is much larger, so this may be a read error. The rearrangement joins TRBV12-3 or TRBV12-4 to TRBJ2-7; D call uncertain. CDR3 size: 14 residues. The CDR3 nucleotides read TGTGCCAGCAGTCCTGGTGCGCCACACTACGAGCAGAACTTC. This codes for CASSPGAPHYEQNF.

The sample holds one count of this clonotype. Being one base from a much bigger clone, this may be a read error. V and J are TRBV18 and TRBJ1-1, with 7 bases matching TRBD1. This CDR3 comprises 15 residues. J gave up 1 base and V 2 bases, and 4 bases lay outside the gene matches. CDR1 is KGHSH and CDR2 is LQKENI in the germline V gene. Here the CDR3 reads CASSPYAGGNTEAFF. DNA of the CDR3: TGTGCCAGCTCACCATATGCAGGGGGGAACACTGAAGCTTTCTTT. Full variable domain (remainder filled in from reference TRBV18 and TRBJ1-1): NAGVMQNPRHLVRRRGQEARLRCSPMKGHSHVYWYRQLPEEGLKFMVYLQKENIIDESGMPKERFSAEFPKEGPSILRIQQVVRGDSAAYFCASSPYAGGNTEAFFGQGTRLTVV.

This clonotype was found many times. The chain is built from TRBV3-1 and TRBJ2-3, with TRBD2 matching over 11 bases. The CDR3 is 17 amino acids. The V segment lost 5 bases and the J segment 2 bases; nucleotides outside the gene matches: 9. The germline CDR1 and CDR2 sequences are LGHDT and YNNKEL (reference sequence). This CDR3 reads CASSIRLAGSTTDTQYF. CDR3 DNA: TGTGCCAGCAGCATCCGACTAGCGGGATCGACCACAGATACGCAGTATTTT.

In its sample, this clonotype was seen many times. The V gene is TRBV6-5, the J gene TRBJ2-5; D is undetermined. The V gene lost 7 bases and the J gene lost 2 bases, with 14 bases spanning the gap. The CDR3 spans 14 residues. Per the germline V gene, CDR1 is MNHEY and CDR2 is SVGAGI. The CDR3 coding sequence is TGTGCCAGCATTACACCCTCAGCGCAAGAGACCCAGTACTTC. Its translation: CASITPSAQETQYF.

Notes on this clonotype: A much larger clone differs from this one at a single base, so this may be a read error. This sequence joins TRBV4-2 and TRBJ2-7, with 8 positions matching TRBD2. This CDR3 has 17 amino acids. Germline V gives CDR1 LGHNA, CDR2 YNFKEQ. As DNA, the CDR3 is TGTGCCAGCAGCCAAGATCGGGTAGCGGGACTCTCCTACGCGCAGTACTTC. Translated, it gives CASSQDRVAGLSYAQYF.

This rearrangement joins TRBV2 to TRBJ2-5; 11 nucleotides match TRBD2. This CDR3 has 19 amino acids. V lost 0 bases, J lost 4 bases, and 13 bases stayed unmatched. Per the germline V gene, CDR1 is SNHLY and CDR2 is FYNNEI. CDR3: CASSEALRGLAGGRETQYF. The CDR3 DNA reads as TGTGCCAGCAGTGAAGCGCTTCGTGGGCTAGCGGGGGGAAGAGAGACCCAGTACTTC.

This clonotype has at least ten counts. The J gene is TRBJ2-5, the V gene TRBV5-1; D tentatively reads TRBD1 or TRBD2 (6 bases each). Germline V CDR1 and CDR2: SGHRS, YFSETQ. The CDR3 length is 15 residues. V was cut by 4 bases and J by 4 bases, with 17 bases left in between. The CDR3 DNA sequence: TGCGCCAGCAGCCACTCAAATACGGGGGCAGAGACCCAGTACTTC. It specifies CASSHSNTGAETQYF.

There are many counts of this clonotype. V is TRBV4-1 and J is TRBJ2-3; TRBD2 matches 9 bases. Germline values: CDR1 MGHRA, CDR2 YSYEKL. V was clipped by 0 bases and J by 1 base; unmatched bases: 5. The CDR3 spans 17 residues. As DNA, the CDR3 is TGCGCCAGCAGCCAAGATCGAGCGGGGGGACGCACAGATACGCAGTATTTT. Its protein is CASSQDRAGGRTDTQYF.

This clonotype was counted ten times or more. The J gene is TRBJ1-1, the V gene TRBV5-1; D perhaps matches TRBD1 (5 bases). Trimming shortened V by 6 bases and J by 1 base, and 16 bases separated the two germline ends. Per germline, CDR1 SGHRS and CDR2 YFSETQ. This CDR3 region has 15 residues. Written as DNA, the CDR3 is TGCGCCAGCATGACTTACCCGGGGGGGAACACTGAAGCTTTCTTT. This gives the protein CASMTYPGGNTEAFF.

This clonotype was recorded many times. The rearrangement uses TRBV19 and TRBJ1-1; TRBD1 matches at 8 bases. Germline values: CDR1 LNHDA, CDR2 SQIVND (reference sequence). CDR3 length equals 16 residues. V shed 5 bases and J 3 bases; nucleotides not matched to a gene: 11. CDR3 nucleotides: TGTGCCAGTAGTCTCCGGACAGGGAGAGGGGACACTGAAGCTTTCTTT. Translating it yields CASSLRTGRGDTEAFF.

The chain joins TRBV6-5 to TRBJ2-3, with D possibly being TRBD1 or TRBD2 (6 bases each). V was trimmed by 6 bases and J by 9 bases, leaving 13 bases between them. This CDR3 is 12 amino acids long. CDR1 and CDR2 from the germline V gene are MNHEY and SVGAGI. The CDR3 is CASRDGGGTQYF. CDR3 nucleotides: TGTGCCAGCAGGGACGGAGGGGGGACGCAGTATTTT.

This clonotype was seen many times. CDR3 sequence: CASSSTGTGIQYF. DNA for the CDR3: TGTGCCAGCAGTTCGACAGGGACGGGCATTCAGTACTTC. The chain has TRBV28 and TRBJ2-4; 7 nucleotides align to TRBD1. This CDR3 has 13 residues. V lost 4 bases, J lost 9 bases, and 6 bases stayed unmatched. The germline CDR1 and CDR2 sequences are MDHEN and SYDVKM.